This T cell receptor (beta chain) was captured in a study of response to subunit inactivated influenza vaccine. This clonotype was seen only a few times. In TCRdb, the RT-PCR reads were re-called with MiXCR into one record per CDR3 protein. The data show 800,000 to 1,000,000 distinct CDR3 sequences, around 20% seen once. The CDR3 runs to 14 residues. Trimming cost V 4 bases and J 2 bases, with 9 bases left between them. Source: PBMCs from blood, taken around 5 days after vaccination. The chain employs TRBV12-3 or TRBV12-4 and TRBJ2-4; D is undetermined. This clonotype was sampled from a man aged 50 to 59 who received an inactivated influenza vaccine. The CDR3 reads CASSWGTSKNIQYF. CDR3 nucleotide sequence: TGTGCCAGCAGTTGGGGAACCTCCAAAAACATTCAGTACTTC.